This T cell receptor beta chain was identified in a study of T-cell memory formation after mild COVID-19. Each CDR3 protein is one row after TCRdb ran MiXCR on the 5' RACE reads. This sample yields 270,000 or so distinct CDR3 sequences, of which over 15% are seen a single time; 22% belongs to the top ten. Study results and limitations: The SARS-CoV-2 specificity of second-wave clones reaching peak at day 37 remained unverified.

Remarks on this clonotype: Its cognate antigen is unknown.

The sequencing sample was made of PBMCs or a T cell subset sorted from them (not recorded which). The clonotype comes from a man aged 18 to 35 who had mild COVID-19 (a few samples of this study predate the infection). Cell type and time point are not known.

The CDR3 coding sequence is TGTGCCAGCAGCTCAAGACAGGGGGCGAACTCTGGAAACACCATATATTTT. Translated, it gives CASSSRQGANSGNTIYF. The genes are TRBV7-2 and TRBJ1-3, with 10 positions matching TRBD1. The CDR3 has 17 residues. Per germline, CDR1 SGHTA and CDR2 FQGNSA. The V gene end was trimmed by 4 bases and the J gene end by 0 bases; junction bases not matched to a gene: 6.